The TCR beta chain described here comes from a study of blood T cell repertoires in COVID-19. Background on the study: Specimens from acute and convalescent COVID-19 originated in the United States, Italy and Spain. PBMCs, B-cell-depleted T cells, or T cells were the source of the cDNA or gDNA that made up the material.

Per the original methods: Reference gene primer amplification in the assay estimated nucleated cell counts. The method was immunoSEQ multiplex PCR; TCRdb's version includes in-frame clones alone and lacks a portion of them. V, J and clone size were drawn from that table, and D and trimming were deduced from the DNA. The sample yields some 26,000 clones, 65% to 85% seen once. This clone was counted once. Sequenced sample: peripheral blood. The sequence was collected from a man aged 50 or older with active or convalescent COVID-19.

CDR3 bases: TGTGCCAGCAGCTGGGGACAGGGGGCACAAGGCTACACCTTC. The encoded protein is CASSWGQGAQGYTF. This chain uses TRBV7-9 with TRBJ1-2; 12 positions match TRBD1. With V trimmed by 4 bases and J by 8 bases, 5 bases remained unmatched. The CDR3 has 14 residues. Looked up from germline, CDR1 is SEHNR and CDR2 is FQNEAQ (reference sequence).